This passage covers 31 T cell receptor beta chains from one sample sequenced in a study of OX40 agonist ivuxolimab in advanced cancers. TCRdb's copy holds only in-frame clones and misses some; the assay was immunoSEQ multiplex PCR. Counted here are about 54,000 clones, 70% to 90% occurring once; the ten biggest clones make up 1% to 1.5%. Sequences were derived from CD4+ or CD8+ T cells sorted from blood, sampled in a trial of the OX40 agonist ivuxolimab. These receptors originate from an adult with an advanced solid tumor such as melanoma, head and neck, liver or kidney cancer.

The J gene is TRBJ2-2, the V gene TRBV2, with 10 bases aligning to TRBD2. Trimming cost V 5 bases and J 7 bases; bases outside gene matches: 10. CDR1 SNHLY and CDR2 FYNNEI come from the germline V gene. The CDR3 length is 16 residues. CDR3 loop: CASSMTSGRNGGELFF. In DNA, the CDR3 is TGTGCCAGCAGTATGACTAGCGGGCGTAATGGCGGGGAGCTGTTTTTT.

This clone was detected only once. This chain links TRBV28 with TRBJ2-1; TRBD2 is a possible D gene (6 bases). Germline V gene lookup returns CDR1 MDHEN and CDR2 SYDVKM. The CDR3 totals 18 residues. With 0 bases removed from V and 4 bases from J, the gap between germline ends came to 19 bases. DNA of the CDR3: TGTGCCAGCAGTTTATGGGATCTAGGCGGGGCGGGATACAATGAGCAGTTCTTC. Its translation is CASSLWDLGGAGYNEQFF. Filled out from reference TRBV28 and TRBJ2-1, the complete variable domain reads DVKVTQSSRYLVKRTGEKVFLECVQDMDHENMFWYRQDPGLGLRLIYFSYDVKMKEKGDIPEGYSVSREKKERFSLILESASTNQTSMYLCASSLWDLGGAGYNEQFFGPGTRLTVL.

This clone counts as medium-sized. The chain combines TRBV4-1 with TRBJ1-1, with D tentatively TRBD1 (6 bases). The CDR3 sequence is 12 residues long. The germline V gene encodes CDR1 MGHRA and CDR2 YSYEKL. The V gene lost 1 base and the J gene lost 9 bases, with 9 bases spanning the gap. The CDR3 region has the DNA TGCGCCAGCAGCCAAGGGACAGTTCAAGCTTTCTTT. It is translated as CASSQGTVQAFF.

The chain links TRBV5-1 to TRBJ1-1, with D perhaps TRBD1 (5 bases). Looked up from germline, CDR1 is SGHRS and CDR2 is YFSETQ. CDR3 length: 13 residues. With 2 bases removed from V and 2 bases from J, the gap between germline ends came to 7 bases. The CDR3 is CASSFGTNTEAFF. The CDR3 DNA is TGCGCCAGCAGCTTTGGGACTAACACTGAAGCTTTCTTT.

The rearrangement uses TRBV28 and TRBJ2-7; TRBD2 matches 8 bases. The germline V gene has CDR1 MDHEN and CDR2 SYDVKM. V shed 6 bases and J 0 bases; nucleotides not matched to a gene: 19. This CDR3 comprises 19 residues. For the CDR3, the DNA is TGTGCCAGCAGCACATTAGGGGCGGGAGGCCCCGCTGGCTCCTACGAGCAGTACTTC. Residues: CASSTLGAGGPAGSYEQYF.

The chain links TRBV10-2 to TRBJ2-3, with TRBD2 matching over 15 bases. CDR1 and CDR2 from the germline V gene are WSHSY and SAAADI. J lost 1 base, V lost 3 bases, and 5 bases had no gene match. The CDR3 runs 18 residues. Here the CDR3 reads CASSEGTSGRYRTDTQYF. DNA of the CDR3: TGCGCCAGCAGTGAAGGGACTAGCGGGAGGTATCGCACAGATACGCAGTATTTT.

This clone was recorded a few times. This chain connects TRBV2 to TRBJ1-5; TRBD1 matches at 8 bases. CDR3 length: 15 residues. J gave up 6 bases and V 3 bases, and 7 bases lay outside the gene matches. The germline V gene encodes CDR1 SNHLY and CDR2 FYNNEI. CDR3 loop: CASSDTRGLGQPQHF. The CDR3 DNA follows: TGTGCCAGCAGTGACACCAGGGGGCTCGGTCAGCCCCAGCATTTT. Using reference TRBV2 and TRBJ1-5 for the parts outside the CDR3, the full variable domain is EPEVTQTPSHQVTQMGQEVILRCVPISNHLYFYWYRQILGQKVEFLVSFYNNEISEKSEIFDDQFSVERPDGSNFTLKIRSTKLEDSAMYFCASSDTRGLGQPQHFGDGTRLSIL.

V is TRBV7-9 and J is TRBJ2-2; D gene ambiguous. The CDR3 runs 13 residues. Trimming took off 3 bases at V and 4 bases at J, with 6 bases between the two ends. CDR1 and CDR2 from the germline V gene are SEHNR and FQNEAQ (reference sequence). CDR3 in amino acids: CASSFGSTGELFF. The DNA for the CDR3 is TGTGCCAGCAGCTTCGGGTCCACCGGGGAGCTGTTTTTT.

The chain combines TRBV5-4 with TRBJ2-7; 11 bases map to TRBD1. CDR3 size: 15 residues. The ends lost 4 bases at V and 5 bases at J; junction bases unmatched: 8. Germline lookup yields CDR1 SGHNT and CDR2 YYREEE (reference sequence). The CDR3 DNA follows: TGTGCCAGCAGCCTTCCCGGGACAGGGGGTAACGAGCAGTACTTC. It specifies CASSLPGTGGNEQYF.

This rearrangement joins TRBV6-5 to TRBJ2-1; D is uncertain. V was pared by 0 bases and J by 8 bases, with 14 bases between. Germline V CDR1 and CDR2: MNHEY, SVGAGI. This CDR3 has 15 amino acids. The CDR3 coding sequence is TGTGCCAGCAGTTACTCTCCGACGGGCTGGGATGAGCAGTTCTTC. Its translation: CASSYSPTGWDEQFF.

The V gene is TRBV2, the J gene TRBJ1-4, with TRBD1 as a possible D gene (6 bases). The CDR3 runs to 14 residues. Looked up from germline, CDR1 is SNHLY and CDR2 is FYNNEI. V lost 7 bases and J 7 bases, leaving 16 bases between the germline ends. CDR3 region: CASKDSAIGEKLFF. The CDR3 DNA sequence: TGTGCCAGCAAGGACAGCGCAATCGGTGAAAAACTGTTTTTT.

The chain recombines TRBV28 with TRBJ2-1; D remains ambiguous. V shed 8 bases and J shed 6 bases, with 11 bases lying between them. The germline CDR1 and CDR2 sequences are MDHEN and SYDVKM. The length of the CDR3 is 12 residues. The CDR3 DNA reads TGTGCCAGCCAAATAACTGGCAATGAGCAGTTCTTC. Translating gives CASQITGNEQFF. The full variable domain, completed using reference TRBV28 and TRBJ2-1, is DVKVTQSSRYLVKRTGEKVFLECVQDMDHENMFWYRQDPGLGLRLIYFSYDVKMKEKGDIPEGYSVSREKKERFSLILESASTNQTSMYLCASQITGNEQFFGPGTRLTVL.

The rearrangement links TRBV7-8 to TRBJ2-1; TRBD2 matches 12 bases. The CDR3 is 16 amino acids. The germline V gene has CDR1 SGHVS and CDR2 FQNEAQ. V shed 6 bases, J shed 6 bases, and the junction held 9 bases outside the gene matches. Written as DNA, the CDR3 is TGTGCCAGCAGGCAGGGACTAGCGGGTCGGGGCAATGAGCAGTTCTTC. It specifies CASRQGLAGRGNEQFF.

This chain connects TRBV5-4 to TRBJ1-1; the match to TRBD1 covers 10 bases. From germline, CDR1 is SGHNT and CDR2 YYREEE (reference sequence). The CDR3 length is 17 residues. Trimming removed 0 bases from V and 0 bases from J; junction bases left unmatched: 5. The CDR3 reads CASSLGTGGRMNTEAFF. The CDR3 region has the DNA TGTGCCAGCAGCTTGGGGACAGGGGGGAGGATGAACACTGAAGCTTTCTTT. The full variable domain, rest sourced from reference TRBV5-4 and TRBJ1-1, is ETGVTQSPTHLIKTRGQQVTLRCSSQSGHNTVSWYQQALGQGPQFIFQYYREEENGRGNFPPRFSGLQFPNYSSELNVNALELDDSALYLCASSLGTGGRMNTEAFFGQGTRLTVV.

This chain uses TRBV29-1 with TRBJ1-1; the D gene is possibly TRBD1 (6 bases). The CDR3 has 13 amino acids. Germline CDR1 is SQVTM and CDR2 is ANQGSEA. V was trimmed by 6 bases and J by 8 bases, leaving 19 bases between them. CDR3 sequence: CSVDTGTHGEAFF. The CDR3 coding sequence is TGCAGCGTAGATACAGGGACCCATGGAGAAGCTTTCTTT.

The chain is built from TRBV11-2 and TRBJ1-4; D is ambiguous. This CDR3 contains 11 residues. V was clipped by 6 bases and J by 4 bases, with 3 bases between them. CDR1 and CDR2 (germline): SGHAT, FQNNGV. CDR3 coding DNA: TGTGCCAGCAGTGTTAATGAAAAACTGTTTTTT. Its protein product is CASSVNEKLFF. Variable domain in full (rest from reference TRBV11-2 and TRBJ1-4): EAGVAQSPRYKIIEKRQSVAFWCNPISGHATLYWYQQILGQGPKLLIQFQNNGVVDDSQLPKDRFSAERLKGVDSTLKIQPAKLEDSAVYLCASSVNEKLFFGSGTQLSVL.

The chain recombines TRBV2 with TRBJ2-7; a weak D match, TRBD2 (5 bases). Germline assignment: CDR1 SNHLY and CDR2 FYNNEI. The CDR3 contains 16 residues. The V end lost 4 bases, the J end lost 0 bases, and 16 bases lay between the germline ends. CDR3 sequence reads: CASSGKARAASYEQYF. Written as DNA, the CDR3 is TGTGCCAGCAGTGGAAAGGCGCGGGCCGCCTCCTACGAGCAGTACTTC.

CDR3 coding DNA: TGTGCCTGGGGCCCCACAAACACTGAAGCTTTCTTT. Translating it yields CAWGPTNTEAFF. The gene calls are TRBV30 and TRBJ1-1; D is unclear. Trimming took 5 bases from V and 2 from J, leaving 9 bases between them. The V gene's germline CDR1 is GTSNPN and CDR2 SVGIG (reference sequence). This CDR3 contains 12 residues.

This chain links TRBV2 with TRBJ2-3; the D is unclear. V was pared by 4 bases and J by 6 bases, with 5 bases between. This CDR3 is built from 11 residues. CDR1 SNHLY and CDR2 FYNNEI come from the germline V gene. In DNA, the CDR3 is TGTGCCAGCAGTGTCGTGGATACGCAGTATTTT. It translates to CASSVVDTQYF.

V and J are TRBV11-2 and TRBJ1-4; weak D call: TRBD1 (6 bases). The CDR3 runs 17 residues. Germline CDR1 SGHAT, CDR2 FQNNGV. Trimming stripped 3 bases from V and 8 bases from J, with 22 bases between. The CDR3 here is CASSFSLSSGEREKLFF. The CDR3 DNA reads TGTGCCAGCAGCTTTAGCTTGTCGTCAGGGGAGAGGGAAAAACTGTTTTTT.

The rearrangement joins TRBV28 to TRBJ2-1; 11 bases align to TRBD2. The germline CDR1 and CDR2 sequences are MDHEN and SYDVKM. V lost 8 bases, J lost 7 bases, and 13 bases stayed unmatched. This CDR3 region has 16 residues. CDR3 nucleotides: TGTGCCAGCGGACTGGAGTTAGCGGGAGGGAAGAATGAGCAGTTCTTC. This encodes CASGLELAGGKNEQFF. The variable domain in full, completed from reference TRBV28 and TRBJ2-1, reads DVKVTQSSRYLVKRTGEKVFLECVQDMDHENMFWYRQDPGLGLRLIYFSYDVKMKEKGDIPEGYSVSREKKERFSLILESASTNQTSMYLCASGLELAGGKNEQFFGPGTRLTVL.

The sample holds one count of this clone. This chain connects TRBV1 to TRBJ2-2; no DNA check was done on the table's D call, TRBD2. TRBV1 constitutes a pseudogene. The CDR3 totals 19 residues. The CDR3 DNA is TGCACCAGCAGAGCAAAAGGGGGACTAGCCAGGGATGGGACCGGGGAGCTGTTTTTT. This gives the protein CTSRAKGGLARDGTGELFF.

The V call is TRBV18, the J call TRBJ2-1; TRBD1 matches at 7 bases. Losses at the gene ends were 2 bases for V and 5 bases for J; bases not matched to a gene: 9. Germline-derived CDR1 and CDR2 are KGHSH and LQKENI. The CDR3 has 16 amino acids. This CDR3 reads CASSPTRQGRDNEQFF. The CDR3, as DNA: TGTGCCAGCTCACCAACCCGACAGGGAAGGGACAATGAGCAGTTCTTC.

The chain recombines TRBV5-1 with TRBJ1-4; D gene uncertain. The V end was cut by 4 bases, the J end by 2 bases, with 9 bases between. In germline, CDR1 is SGHRS, CDR2 YFSETQ. The CDR3 totals 14 residues. CDR3 bases: TGCGCCAGCAGCGTAACCGGGACTAATGAAAAACTGTTTTTT. Translating gives CASSVTGTNEKLFF.

V is TRBV30 and J is TRBJ2-3; TRBD1 is a possible D gene (5 bases). Trimming removed 4 bases at V and 4 bases at J, with 12 bases between. Germline-derived CDR1 and CDR2 are GTSNPN and SVGIG (reference sequence). The CDR3 covers 13 residues. CDR3 coding DNA: TGTGCCTGGACAGGGAATCAGGCAGATACGCAGTATTTT. This gives the protein CAWTGNQADTQYF.

V gene TRBV7-2 combines with J gene TRBJ1-2; D call uncertain. The V end was cut by 5 bases, the J end by 2 bases, with 9 bases between. The germline gives CDR1 SGHTA, CDR2 FQGNSA. The CDR3 is made up of 13 amino acids. DNA for the CDR3: TGTGCCAGCAGCCTCGCGGGGAACTATGGCTACACCTTC. This sequence encodes CASSLAGNYGYTF.

The rearrangement uses TRBV10-1 and TRBJ1-1, with 7 bases lining up with TRBD1. The CDR3 length is 15 residues. Germline CDR1 WNHNN, CDR2 SYGVQD (reference sequence). Trimming at V came to 3 bases and at J to 2 bases, leaving 6 bases not matched to a gene. DNA of the CDR3: TGCGCCAGCAGTGATTCCCCAGGGGGTAACACTGAAGCTTTCTTT. Its translation: CASSDSPGGNTEAFF.

The rearrangement uses TRBV19 and TRBJ2-2, with D perhaps TRBD1 (7 bases). The V end was cut by 4 bases, the J end by 0 bases, with 15 bases between. The germline V gene encodes CDR1 LNHDA and CDR2 SQIVND (reference sequence). The length of the CDR3 is 17 residues. The CDR3, as DNA: TGTGCCAGTAGTACCACCCCAGGGGGGACGAACACCGGGGAGCTGTTTTTT. This gives the protein CASSTTPGGTNTGELFF.

This clone is medium-sized within its sample. The chain is built from TRBV2 and TRBJ2-7; D gene ambiguous. V was cut by 10 bases and J by 9 bases, with 16 bases left in between. This CDR3 contains 11 residues. Germline V gives CDR1 SNHLY, CDR2 FYNNEI. CDR3: CATVRAPWQYF. In DNA form, the CDR3 reads TGTGCCACCGTTCGGGCACCCTGGCAGTACTTC.

As DNA, the CDR3 is TGCGCCAGCAGCTCCTCTTCACTCCGGGACAGGGTGAGAATCTACGAGCAGTACTTC. It encodes CASSSSSLRDRVRIYEQYF. This chain connects TRBV5-1 to TRBJ2-7; 9 nucleotides agree with TRBD1. Germline V lookup: CDR1 SGHRS, CDR2 YFSETQ. The CDR3 length is 19 residues. V shed 3 bases, J shed 3 bases, and the junction held 19 bases outside the gene matches. The variable domain in full, completed from reference TRBV5-1 and TRBJ2-7, reads KAGVTQTPRYLIKTRGQQVTLSCSPISGHRSVSWYQQTPGQGLQFLFEYFSETQRNKGNFPGRFSGRQFSNSRSEMNVSTLELGDSALYLCASSSSSLRDRVRIYEQYFGPGTRLTVT.

The chain carries TRBV9 and TRBJ2-1; 9 bases agree with TRBD2. With V trimmed by 0 bases and J by 7 bases, 11 bases remained unmatched. The CDR3 is 17 amino acids. The germline V gene encodes CDR1 SGDLS and CDR2 YYNGEE. CDR3 in amino acids: CASSVAASGILGNEQFF. The CDR3 DNA reads TGTGCCAGCAGCGTAGCGGCTAGCGGGATACTTGGGAATGAGCAGTTCTTC.